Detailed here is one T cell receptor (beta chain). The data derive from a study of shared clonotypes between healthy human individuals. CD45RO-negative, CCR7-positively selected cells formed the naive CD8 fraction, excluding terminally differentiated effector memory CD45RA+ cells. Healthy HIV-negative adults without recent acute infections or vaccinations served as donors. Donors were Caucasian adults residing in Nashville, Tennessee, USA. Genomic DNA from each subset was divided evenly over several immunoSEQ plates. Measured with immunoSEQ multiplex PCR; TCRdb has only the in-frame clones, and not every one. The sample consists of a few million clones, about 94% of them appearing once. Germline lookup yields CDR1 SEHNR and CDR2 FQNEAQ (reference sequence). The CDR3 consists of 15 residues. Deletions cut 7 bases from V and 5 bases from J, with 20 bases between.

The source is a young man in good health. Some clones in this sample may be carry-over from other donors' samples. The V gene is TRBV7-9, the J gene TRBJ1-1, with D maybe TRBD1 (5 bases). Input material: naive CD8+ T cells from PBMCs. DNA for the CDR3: TGTGCCAGCAACTTCTTGGGGGGGACCCAGACTGAAGCTTTCTTT. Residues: CASNFLGGTQTEAFF. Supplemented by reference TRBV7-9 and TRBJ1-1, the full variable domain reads DTGVSQNPRHKITKRGQNVTFRCDPISEHNRLYWYRQTLGQGPEFLTYFQNEAQLEKSRLLSDRFSAERPKGSFSTLEIQRTEQGDSAMYLCASNFLGGTQTEAFFGQGTRLTVV.